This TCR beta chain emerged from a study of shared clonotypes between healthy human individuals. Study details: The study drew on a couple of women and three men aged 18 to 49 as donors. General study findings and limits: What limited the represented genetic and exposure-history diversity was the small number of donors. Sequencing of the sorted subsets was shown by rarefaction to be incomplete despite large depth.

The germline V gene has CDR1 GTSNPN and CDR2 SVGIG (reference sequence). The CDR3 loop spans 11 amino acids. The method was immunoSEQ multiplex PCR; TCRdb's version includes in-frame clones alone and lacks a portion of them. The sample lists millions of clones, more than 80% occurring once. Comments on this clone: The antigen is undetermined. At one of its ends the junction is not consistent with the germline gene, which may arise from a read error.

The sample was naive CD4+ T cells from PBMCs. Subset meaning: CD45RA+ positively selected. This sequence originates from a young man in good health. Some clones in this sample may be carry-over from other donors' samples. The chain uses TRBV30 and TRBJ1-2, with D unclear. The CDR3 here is CAWTGNYGHTF. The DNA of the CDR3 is TGTGCCTGGACGGGGAACTATGGCCACACCTTC.